The 25 T cell receptor beta chains presented below share a single source sample, sequenced in a study of T cell responses to AZD1222 COVID-19 vaccine. Libraries were prepared by immunoSEQ multiplex PCR; TCRdb keeps only in-frame clonotypes and omits some of them. This sample carries about 130,000 clones, approximately 92% of them seen once, and the ten largest clones take around 1.1%. Sequenced material: peripheral blood, taken 28 days after the second AZD1222 dose. These receptors were taken from an adult who received the AZD1222 COVID-19 vaccine.

The J gene is TRBJ1-1, the V gene TRBV19, with 9 bases lining up with TRBD1. The germline V gene has CDR1 LNHDA and CDR2 SQIVND (reference sequence). The CDR3 consists of 14 residues. The V segment lost 7 bases and the J segment 1 base; nucleotides outside the gene matches: 4. The CDR3 DNA follows: TGTGCCAGTAACTACAGGGGGCGGAACACTGAAGCTTTCTTT. This sequence encodes CASNYRGRNTEAFF.

The chain uses TRBV28 and TRBJ1-5, with D tentatively TRBD1 (6 bases). The V and J ends lost 5 bases and 3 bases respectively, with 14 bases between them. This CDR3 comprises 15 residues. Germline loops: CDR1 MDHEN, CDR2 SYDVKM. As DNA, the CDR3 is TGTGCCAGCAGTCGCGCAGGGGTTCCCAATCAGCCCCAGCATTTT. Translation: CASSRAGVPNQPQHF.

This chain uses TRBV7-2 with TRBJ2-3, with 7 bases identical to TRBD2. The ends lost 3 bases at V and 0 bases at J; junction bases unmatched: 6. Germline V gene lookup returns CDR1 SGHTA and CDR2 FQGNSA. The CDR3 covers 16 residues. In nucleotides, the CDR3 is TGTGCCAGCAGCTTCAGGGCTAGCGGAAGCACAGATACGCAGTATTTT. Amino acids: CASSFRASGSTDTQYF.

The chain carries TRBV7-9 and TRBJ2-2; the D call may be TRBD1 or TRBD2 (5 bases each). V dropped 5 bases and J dropped 7 bases, with 8 bases sitting between them. The CDR3 extends over 12 amino acids. Germline CDR1 SEHNR, CDR2 FQNEAQ (reference sequence). CDR3 bases: TGTGCCAGCAGCGAGAGGGGCGGGGAGCTGTTTTTT. It encodes CASSERGGELFF.

The CDR3 DNA sequence: TGTGCCAGCAGTCGAACTGGGCGGGGGTACCAAGAGACCCAGTACTTC. Translation: CASSRTGRGYQETQYF. The chain has TRBV27 and TRBJ2-5; 7 bases fit TRBD2. CDR3 length equals 16 residues. CDR1 is MNHEY and CDR2 is SMNVEV in the germline V gene (reference sequence). The V segment lost 5 bases and the J segment 0 bases; nucleotides outside the gene matches: 9.

The chain recombines TRBV28 with TRBJ2-7; D ambiguous. The CDR3 sequence is 12 residues long. V was clipped by 5 bases and J by 5 bases, with 10 bases between them. Germline CDR1 reads MDHEN; CDR2 reads SYDVKM. The CDR3 nucleotides read TGTGCCAGCAGTCCCCAGGTGAACGAGCAGTACTTC. Its translation is CASSPQVNEQYF.

CDR3 nucleotide sequence: TGTGCCAGCAGCTTTAACAGGGGATCCTATGGCTACACCTTC. Translation gives CASSFNRGSYGYTF. The chain is built from TRBV11-1 and TRBJ1-2, with TRBD1 identical over 7 bases. V shed 3 bases and J 4 bases; nucleotides not matched to a gene: 5. Germline CDR1 is SGHAT and CDR2 is FQDESV (reference sequence). The CDR3 is 14 residues long.

This sequence joins TRBV7-3 and TRBJ2-2, with D hard to call. The V end lost 4 bases, the J end lost 4 bases, and 4 bases lay between the germline ends. CDR3 length equals 12 residues. Germline V gene sequence: CDR1 SGHTA, CDR2 FQGTGA. This CDR3 reads CASSSVTGELFF. The CDR3 DNA follows: TGTGCCAGCAGCTCAGTCACCGGGGAGCTGTTTTTT.

This chain links TRBV6-5 with TRBJ1-6; D gene ambiguous. This CDR3 contains 15 residues. V gave up 5 bases and J gave up 5 bases, with 13 bases separating them. The V gene's germline CDR1 is MNHEY and CDR2 SVGAGI. The CDR3 protein is CASSRLTVDNSPLHF. The CDR3 region has the DNA TGTGCCAGCAGTCGCCTCACAGTAGATAATTCACCCCTCCACTTT.

The chain joins TRBV4-3 to TRBJ1-1; D is uncertain. Per germline, CDR1 LGHNA and CDR2 YSLEER. The ends were cut back, 0 bases at V and 4 bases at J, with 9 bases in the middle. The CDR3 loop spans 14 amino acids. CDR3 nucleotide sequence: TGCGCCAGCAGCCAAGAATGGGGAAGCACTGAAGCTTTCTTT. Its translation: CASSQEWGSTEAFF.

The sample holds one count of this clone. The chain is built from TRBV7-2 and TRBJ1-4, with a possible D match to TRBD1 (5 bases). V dropped 2 bases and J dropped 8 bases, with 12 bases sitting between them. The CDR3 is made up of 14 amino acids. Looked up from germline, CDR1 is SGHTA and CDR2 is FQGNSA. In DNA, the CDR3 is TGTGCCAGCAGCTTACGGCTGGACACCGAAAAACTGTTTTTT. Its protein product is CASSLRLDTEKLFF.

The chain has TRBV9 and TRBJ2-1; 10 bases are shared with TRBD2. This CDR3 comprises 15 residues. Germline V gene sequence: CDR1 SGDLS, CDR2 YYNGEE. V was clipped by 0 bases and J by 6 bases; unmatched bases: 3. In nucleotides, the CDR3 is TGTGCCAGCAGCGTAGAGGCTAGCGGGAGCAATGAGCAGTTCTTC. Translating it yields CASSVEASGSNEQFF.

The gene calls are TRBV7-9 and TRBJ2-3; 7 bases fit TRBD1. The V and J ends lost 1 base and 1 base, in that order; junction bases with no gene match: 2. CDR1 is SEHNR, CDR2 FQNEAQ, per germline (reference sequence). CDR3 length: 15 residues. This CDR3 reads CASSLVTGGTDTQYF. CDR3 coding DNA: TGTGCCAGCAGCTTAGTTACAGGGGGCACAGATACGCAGTATTTT.

The chain recombines TRBV7-2 with TRBJ1-2; no clear D gene. From germline, CDR1 is SGHTA and CDR2 FQGNSA. The CDR3 has 12 amino acids. V lost 0 bases and J 13 bases, leaving 12 bases between the germline ends. The DNA of the CDR3 is TGTGCCAGCAGCTTAGCCAATGGTGTGGGCACCTTC. It translates to CASSLANGVGTF.

This clone was found a few times. The chain uses TRBV6-5 and TRBJ1-1; D is undetermined. V shed 7 bases and J shed 5 bases, with 8 bases lying between them. Germline V gene lookup returns CDR1 MNHEY and CDR2 SVGAGI. The CDR3 extends over 11 amino acids. In DNA form, the CDR3 reads TGTGCCAGCAAGCTAGGGACTGAAGCTTTCTTT. Encoded protein: CASKLGTEAFF.

The rearrangement links TRBV5-1 to TRBJ2-2; the D is unclear. The CDR3 covers 13 residues. Germline values: CDR1 SGHRS, CDR2 YFSETQ. Trimming left V 5 bases short and J 1 base short, with 6 bases between. The CDR3 protein is CASSEGNTGELFF. CDR3 sequence (DNA): TGCGCCAGCAGTGAAGGGAACACCGGGGAGCTGTTTTTT.

The rearrangement links TRBV19 to TRBJ1-3; TRBD1 matches at 10 bases. Unmatched junction bases numbered 8, after V lost 7 bases and J lost 2 bases. This CDR3 has 16 amino acids. The germline CDR1 and CDR2 sequences are LNHDA and SQIVND (reference sequence). CDR3: CASITGTGEAGNTIYF. As DNA, the CDR3 is TGTGCCAGTATCACCGGGACAGGGGAGGCTGGAAACACCATATATTTT.

The J gene is TRBJ2-7, the V gene TRBV30; the D is unclear. Germline V gene data show CDR1 as GTSNPN and CDR2 as SVGIG (reference sequence). The CDR3 extends over 11 amino acids. The V and J ends lost 2 bases and 2 bases respectively, with 4 bases between them. CDR3 amino acids: CAWSRAYEQYF. CDR3 nucleotide sequence: TGTGCCTGGAGTAGGGCCTACGAGCAGTACTTC.

The chain combines TRBV24-1 with TRBJ2-1; D call uncertain. Germline lookup yields CDR1 KGHDR and CDR2 SFDVKD. This CDR3 comprises 15 residues. V was pared by 3 bases and J by 3 bases, with 11 bases between. The CDR3 DNA sequence: TGTGCCACCAGTGATCCCGGGCCAGGCTACAATGAGCAGTTCTTC. The encoded protein is CATSDPGPGYNEQFF.

The genes are TRBV2 and TRBJ2-7; a weak D match, TRBD1 (5 bases). Germline values: CDR1 SNHLY, CDR2 FYNNEI. The CDR3 loop spans 14 amino acids. The V end was cut by 3 bases, the J end by 2 bases, with 11 bases between. This CDR3 reads CASSDRVRPYEQYF. DNA for the CDR3: TGTGCCAGCAGTGACAGGGTACGGCCCTACGAGCAGTACTTC.

The chain has TRBV19 and TRBJ2-7; D assignment may be TRBD1 or TRBD2 (6 bases each). The CDR3 is 14 amino acids. Germline lookup yields CDR1 LNHDA and CDR2 SQIVND (reference sequence). Trimming took off 7 bases at V and 5 bases at J, with 18 bases between the two ends. The CDR3 nucleotides are TGTGCCAGTACCCCCCCCCACGGGGGCCACGAGCAGTACTTC. Translated: CASTPPHGGHEQYF.

This clone was observed a single time. The rearrangement joins TRBV12-3 or TRBV12-4 to TRBJ1-2, with unresolved D. The CDR3 length is 12 residues. V was cut by 1 base and J by 8 bases, with 8 bases left in between. The CDR3 region has the DNA TGTGCCAGCAGTTTAGAAGAGCGCGGCTACACCTTC. Residues: CASSLEERGYTF.

The V and J genes are TRBV20-1 and TRBJ2-1; the D gene is possibly TRBD2 (6 bases). This CDR3 is built from 11 residues. The V gene's germline CDR1 is DFQATT and CDR2 SNEGSKA (reference sequence). As DNA, the CDR3 is TGCACCCATGGGGGGTATAATGAGCAGTTCTTC. Translated: CTHGGYNEQFF.

The chain links TRBV7-2 to TRBJ2-1, with 9 bases fitting TRBD2. CDR1 is SGHTA and CDR2 is FQGNSA in the germline V gene. This CDR3 region has 15 residues. With 5 bases clipped from V and 4 bases from J, the junction kept 6 bases outside the gene matches. The CDR3 DNA reads as TGTGCCAGCAGCGTCAGCGGGGGGTTATACAATGAGCAGTTCTTC. It specifies CASSVSGGLYNEQFF.

This clone was detected once. The genes are TRBV7-3 and TRBJ2-2; TRBD2 matches at 12 bases. Germline V gives CDR1 SGHTA, CDR2 FQGTGA. V shed 5 bases, J shed 7 bases, and the junction held 8 bases outside the gene matches. CDR3 length equals 16 residues. Written as DNA, the CDR3 is TGTGCCAGCAGCGGGGCCACGGGACTAGCGGGCGGGGAGCTGTTTTTT. Its translation is CASSGATGLAGGELFF.